This TCR beta chain appears in the sequencing data of a study of shared clonotypes between healthy human individuals. The data were produced by immunoSEQ multiplex PCR, yet TCRdb's version contains in-frame clones alone and is incomplete. The repertoire holds hundreds of thousands of clones, with roughly 77% as singletons. Healthy and HIV-negative, the adult donors had no recent acute infections or vaccinations. The sequence came from a woman aged 40 to 49 in good health. Some clones in this sample may be carry-over from other donors' samples. Sequenced material: PBMCs.

The CDR3 DNA reads TGTGCCAGTAGTATAGGGGACAGGCCGCAAGAGACCCAGTACTTC. Amino acid sequence: CASSIGDRPQETQYF. The rearrangement links TRBV19 to TRBJ2-5, with 8 bases fitting TRBD1. The J segment lost 2 bases and the V segment lost 1 base, leaving 3 bases of the junction unmatched. Per germline, CDR1 LNHDA and CDR2 SQIVND (reference sequence). This CDR3 spans 15 amino acids.